This entry describes one T cell receptor beta chain. The sample belongs to a study of CD8 T cells in ankylosing spondylitis. A single record per CDR3 protein comes from TCRdb applying MiXCR to the 5' RACE reads. The table shows under 150,000 distinct CDR3 sequences, with approximately 10% occurring only once. The CDR3 sequence is 15 residues long. V gave up 8 bases and J gave up 0 bases, with 14 bases separating them. The germline V gene encodes CDR1 SGHAT and CDR2 FQNNGV. The rearrangement uses TRBV11-2 and TRBJ2-1, with a possible D match to TRBD2 (5 bases). This TCR was sampled from a female donor with ankylosing spondylitis or in good health (not recorded which). What was sequenced was blood, either unsorted or a sorted T cell fraction (not recorded which). The DNA of the CDR3 is TGTGCCAGCCGCAGGCTACTAGACTCCTACAATGAGCAGTTCTTC. It is translated as CASRRLLDSYNEQFF.